What follows is one T cell receptor (beta chain) and its context. Its antigen has not been determined. One base away there is no much larger clone; base qualities are not given. Library prep was done by the immunoSEQ multiplex PCR assay. TCRdb carries this immuneACCESS record with in-frame sequences only. Its versions omit some clonotypes, under half of them owing to an unresolved V gene in the studies checked, with the rest unexplained. Counted in this sample were 700,000 to 750,000 clones; 70% to 90% of them appeared once. The leading ten clones occupy more than 0.008% of the sample. V is pared back by 5 bases and J by 0 bases, with 10 bases lying between the germline termini. Looking up the germline V gene yields CDR1 MNHEY and CDR2 SVGAGI. The CDR3 contains 14 residues, cysteine and phenylalanine counted. Only the CDR3 portion is preserved as DNA: 42 bases, with reading frame beginning at the first base.

These data are taken from a study of shared T cell receptors in the human thymus (dated by TCRdb to about 2021). In the study overall: The study investigated the way shared, self-reactive T-cell receptor alpha chains are produced in the human thymus.

The same specimen was also included in a second study, on human thymus T cells. Reported in the second study: Donors were immunologically healthy infants undergoing open corrective cardiac surgery for congenital heart defects in Finland. The thymus tissue came from surgical resects taken out during corrective cardiac surgery. Both the thymic and the peripheral blood repertoires appeared to show biased V and J gene segment usage. The related research found that thymic TCR repertoires overlapped highly between unrelated individuals. TCR alpha and beta repertoires from roughly eight infant thymus samples and a few related peripheral blood samples were characterized in the study. Donor ages ranging from about 7 to 250 days were recorded, and several male and a couple of female infants were included in the cohort. Thymocytes were mechanically released from the tissue and were stored as pellets of about 10-30 million cells at -70 degrees C. A QIAsymphony instrument was used to extract genomic DNA from frozen cell pellets. The immunoSEQ multiplex PCR assay was used to amplify the TCRB and TCRAD loci from a standardized quantity of quality-controlled genomic DNA. The V(D)J region was spanned by amplicons of a length sufficient to cover the CDR3 and to identify V and J genes. Through the commercial immunoSEQ service, the amplicons were sequenced on an Illumina platform. Corrections for primer bias and sequencing errors followed previously described methods, while TCRAD and TCRB definitions were based on the IMGT database. The repertoires were analysed using immunoSEQ Analyzer 3.0 and VDJTools for basic statistics, V/J segment usage, diversity estimates, rarefaction and pairwise overlap. Diversity was estimated with Chao1, ChaoE, Efron-Thisted, Shannon and inverse Simpson indices, and also on datasets down-sampled to the smallest sample. Repertoire overlap used strict matching of CDR3 nucleotide sequence, V gene and J gene, with Jaccard-based multidimensional scaling clustering. Thymus samples yielded on average approximately 840,000 unique TCRB clonotypes, compared with roughly 80,000 from blood samples.

The source is a girl under two years old with a congenital heart defect. Donor details come from another sample of the same person, matched by shared clones. The sequenced sample was thymocytes. The chain uses TRBV6-5 and TRBJ1-2; a tentative D match to TRBD1 spans 6 bases. The nucleotide sequence is given as TGTGCCAGCAGTCCATGGACAGCTAACTATGGCTACACCTTC. This yields the protein CASSPWTANYGYTF.